The T cell receptor beta chain described here comes from a study of CD8 T cells in ankylosing spondylitis. Study-wide findings and caveats: A TCR beta motif made of about eight highly homologous variants seemed typical of ankylosing spondylitis blood. Past research had described some motif variants in reactive arthritis synovial fluid and blood. Clones linked to disease were reported to show significant enrichment in matched ankylosing spondylitis synovial fluid.

The CDR3 contains 13 residues. From germline, CDR1 is KGHDR and CDR2 SFDVKD. Losses at the gene ends were 9 bases for V and 2 bases for J; bases not matched to a gene: 4. Researchers built TCR beta libraries using quantitative 5'-RACE with molecular barcodes. TCRdb reanalysed the 5' RACE reads using MiXCR and keeps one entry per CDR3 protein. The data show some 700,000 distinct CDR3 sequences, 15% to 20% seen once. This clonotype occurred many times. The target antigen is unknown. The TCR was taken from a male donor with ankylosing spondylitis. Sequenced: blood, either unsorted or a sorted T cell fraction (not recorded which). The V gene is TRBV24-1, the J gene TRBJ2-7, with 9 bases identical to TRBD1. CDR3 nucleotides: TGTGCCACCCAAGGACAGGGGACCTACGAGCAGTACTTC. Residues: CATQGQGTYEQYF.